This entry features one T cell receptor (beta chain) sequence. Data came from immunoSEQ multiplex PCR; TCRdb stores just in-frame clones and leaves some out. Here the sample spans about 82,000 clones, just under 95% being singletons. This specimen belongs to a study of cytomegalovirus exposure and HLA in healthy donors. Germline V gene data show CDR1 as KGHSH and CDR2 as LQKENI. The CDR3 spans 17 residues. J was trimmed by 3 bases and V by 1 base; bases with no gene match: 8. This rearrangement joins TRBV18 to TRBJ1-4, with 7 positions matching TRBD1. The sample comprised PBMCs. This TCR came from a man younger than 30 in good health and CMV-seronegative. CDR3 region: CASSPLNDRVSNEKLFF. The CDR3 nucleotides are TGTGCCAGCTCACCACTAAACGACAGGGTTTCTAATGAAAAACTGTTTTTT.